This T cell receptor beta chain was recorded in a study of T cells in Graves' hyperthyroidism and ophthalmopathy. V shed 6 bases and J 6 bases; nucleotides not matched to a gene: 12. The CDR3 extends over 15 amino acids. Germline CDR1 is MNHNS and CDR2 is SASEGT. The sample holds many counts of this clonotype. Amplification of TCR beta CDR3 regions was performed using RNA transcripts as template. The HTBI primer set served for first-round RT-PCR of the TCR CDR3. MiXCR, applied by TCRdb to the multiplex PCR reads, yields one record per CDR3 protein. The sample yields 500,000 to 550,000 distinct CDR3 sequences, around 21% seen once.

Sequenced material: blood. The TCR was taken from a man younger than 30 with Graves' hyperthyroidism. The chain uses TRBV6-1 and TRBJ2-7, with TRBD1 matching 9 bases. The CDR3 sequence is CASSQHRDRAREQYF. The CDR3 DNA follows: TGTGCCAGCAGCCAACACCGGGACAGGGCGCGCGAGCAGTACTTC.